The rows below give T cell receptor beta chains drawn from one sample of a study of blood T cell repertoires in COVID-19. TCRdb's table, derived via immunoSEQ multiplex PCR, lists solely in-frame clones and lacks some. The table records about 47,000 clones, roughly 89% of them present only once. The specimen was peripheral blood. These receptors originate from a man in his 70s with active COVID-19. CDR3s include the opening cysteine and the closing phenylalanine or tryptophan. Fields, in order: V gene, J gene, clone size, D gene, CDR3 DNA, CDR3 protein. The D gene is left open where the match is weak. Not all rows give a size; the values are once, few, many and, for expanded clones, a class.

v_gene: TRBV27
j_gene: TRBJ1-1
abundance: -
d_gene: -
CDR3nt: TGTGCCAGCAGTCCCAGGTCGAGCACTGAAGCTTTCTTT
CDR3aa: CASSPRSSTEAFF

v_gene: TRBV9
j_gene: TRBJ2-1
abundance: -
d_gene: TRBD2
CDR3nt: TGTGCCAGCAGCGTAGGTGGTAGCGGGGGATATGAGCAGTTCTTC
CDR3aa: CASSVGGSGGYEQFF

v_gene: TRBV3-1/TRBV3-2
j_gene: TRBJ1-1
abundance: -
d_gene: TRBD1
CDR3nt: TGTGCCAGCAGGGTAGGGGGCAGGGGCACTGAAGCTTTCTTT
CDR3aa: CASRVGGRGTEAFF

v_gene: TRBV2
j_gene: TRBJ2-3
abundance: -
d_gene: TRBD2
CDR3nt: TGTGCCAGCAATCAGCTAGCGGGGGAGGAAGATACGCAGTATTTT
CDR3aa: CASNQLAGEEDTQYF

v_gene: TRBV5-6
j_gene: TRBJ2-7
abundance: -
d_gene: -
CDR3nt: TGTGCCAGCAGCAAGGGACAAGTTCGGAACTACGAGCAGTACTTC
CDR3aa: CASSKGQVRNYEQYF

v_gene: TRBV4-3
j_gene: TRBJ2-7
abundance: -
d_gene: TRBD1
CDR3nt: TGCGCCAGCAGCCAGTGGACAGGGGGAACCTACGAGCAGTACTTC
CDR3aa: CASSQWTGGTYEQYF

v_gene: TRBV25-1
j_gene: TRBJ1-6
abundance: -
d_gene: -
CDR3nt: TGTGCCAGCAGTGAAACAGCTCTCTATAATTCACCCCTCCACTTT
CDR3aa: CASSETALYNSPLHF

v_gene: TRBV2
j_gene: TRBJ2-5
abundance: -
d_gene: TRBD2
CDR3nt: TGTGCCAGCAGTCGACGATGGACTAGCGGAGAGACCCAGTACTTC
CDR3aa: CASSRRWTSGETQYF

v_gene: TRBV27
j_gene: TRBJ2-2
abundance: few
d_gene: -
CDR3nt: TGTGCCAGCAGTTTGTTCGGGGCGAACACCGGGGAGCTGTTTTTT
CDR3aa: CASSLFGANTGELFF

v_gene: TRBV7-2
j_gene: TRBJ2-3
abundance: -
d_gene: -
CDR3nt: TGTGCCAGCAGCTACGGGGGCACAGATACGCAGTATTTT
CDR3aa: CASSYGGTDTQYF

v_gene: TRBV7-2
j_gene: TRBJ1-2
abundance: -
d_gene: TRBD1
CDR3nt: TGTGCCAGCAGCCCGACAGGGGGCCCGGGTGGCTACACCTTC
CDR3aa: CASSPTGGPGGYTF

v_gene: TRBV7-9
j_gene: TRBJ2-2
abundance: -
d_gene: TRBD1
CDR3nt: TGTGCCAGCAGCTCGACAGGGTTGGAGCTGTTTTTT
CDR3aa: CASSSTGLELFF

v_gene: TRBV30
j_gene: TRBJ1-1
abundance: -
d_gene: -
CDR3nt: TGTGCCTGGAGTGGCCGAACGGGGAACACTGAAGCTTTCTTT
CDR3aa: CAWSGRTGNTEAFF

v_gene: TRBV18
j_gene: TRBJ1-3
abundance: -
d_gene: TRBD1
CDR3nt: TGTGCCAGCTCACCTCGACAGGGAAGGATTGGAAACACCATATATTTT
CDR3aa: CASSPRQGRIGNTIYF

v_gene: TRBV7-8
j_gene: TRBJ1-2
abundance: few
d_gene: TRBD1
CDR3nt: TGTGCCAGCAGCCCGACCCGGACAGGCTATGGCTACACCTTC
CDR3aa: CASSPTRTGYGYTF

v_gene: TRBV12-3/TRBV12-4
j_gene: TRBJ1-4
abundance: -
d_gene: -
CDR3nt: TGTGCCAGCAGTTTTTCCAGGGCTGAAAAACTGTTTTTT
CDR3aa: CASSFSRAEKLFF

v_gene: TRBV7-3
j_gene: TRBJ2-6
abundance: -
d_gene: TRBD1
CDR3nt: TGTGCCAGCAGCCCGCAGGGGGCTGGGGCCAACGTCCTGACTTTC
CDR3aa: CASSPQGAGANVLTF

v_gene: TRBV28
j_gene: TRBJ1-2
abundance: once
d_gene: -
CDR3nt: TGTGCCGGCGCTCCGGGACATTATGGCTACACCTTC
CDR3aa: CAGAPGHYGYTF

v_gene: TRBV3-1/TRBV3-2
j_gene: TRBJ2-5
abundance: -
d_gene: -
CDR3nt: TGTGCCAGCAGCCAAGATATCCAGGCCCAGTACTTC
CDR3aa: CASSQDIQAQYF

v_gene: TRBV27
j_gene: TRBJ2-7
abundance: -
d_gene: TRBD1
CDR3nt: TGTGCCAGCAGTTCTATCGACAGGGTTGGTTACGAGCAGTACTTC
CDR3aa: CASSSIDRVGYEQYF

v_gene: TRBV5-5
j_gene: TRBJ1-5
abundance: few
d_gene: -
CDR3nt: TGTGCCAGCAGCTGGGGGGACGGCAATCAGCCCCAGCATTTT
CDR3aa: CASSWGDGNQPQHF

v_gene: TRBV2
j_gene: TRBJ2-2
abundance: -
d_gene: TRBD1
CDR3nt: TGTGCCAGCACCCGGGGACAGGGAGGGCCCAGAGGCTCCGGGGAGCTGTTTTTT
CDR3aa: CASTRGQGGPRGSGELFF

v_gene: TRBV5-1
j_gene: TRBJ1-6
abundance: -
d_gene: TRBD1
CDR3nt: TGCGCCAGCAGCTCGGGACAGGGGGTAGGTAGTTCACCCCTCCACTTT
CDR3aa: CASSSGQGVGSSPLHF

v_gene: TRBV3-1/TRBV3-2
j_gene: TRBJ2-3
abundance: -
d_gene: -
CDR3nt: TGTGCCAGCAGCCCCCTCGCGGGGGCCAGCACAGATACGCAGTATTTT
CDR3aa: CASSPLAGASTDTQYF

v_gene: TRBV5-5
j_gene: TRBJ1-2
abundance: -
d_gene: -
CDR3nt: TGTGCCAGCAGCCCTACAGGGAATAGCTACACCTTC
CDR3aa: CASSPTGNSYTF

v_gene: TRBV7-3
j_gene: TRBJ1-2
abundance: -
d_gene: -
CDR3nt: TGTGGCCAGGAGGCTAACTATGGCTACACCTTC
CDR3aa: CGQEANYGYTF

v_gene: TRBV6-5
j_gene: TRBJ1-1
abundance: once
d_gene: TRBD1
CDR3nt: TGTGCCAGCAGGGGACAGGGGGCGCGGAGCACTGAAGCTTTCTTT
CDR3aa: CASRGQGARSTEAFF

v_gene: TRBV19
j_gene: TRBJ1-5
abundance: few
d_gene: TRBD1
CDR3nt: TGTGCCAGTAGTATGGAACAGGGGCATCAGCCCCAGCATTTT
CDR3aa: CASSMEQGHQPQHF

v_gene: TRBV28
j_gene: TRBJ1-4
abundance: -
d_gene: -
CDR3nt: TGTGCCAGCAGTTGGACAGTTAATGAAAAACTGTTTTTT
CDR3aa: CASSWTVNEKLFF

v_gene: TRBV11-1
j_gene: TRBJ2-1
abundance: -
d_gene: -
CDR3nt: TGTGCCAGCAGCTTCCAGGGGATGAACAATGAGCAGTTCTTC
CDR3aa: CASSFQGMNNEQFF

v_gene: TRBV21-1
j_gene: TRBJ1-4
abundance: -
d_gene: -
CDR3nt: TGTGCCAGCGGACAGGGGGCGCAAAATGAAAAACTGTTTTTT
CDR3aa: CASGQGAQNEKLFF

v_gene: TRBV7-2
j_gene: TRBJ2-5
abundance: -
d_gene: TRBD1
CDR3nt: TGTGCCAGCAGCTTAGACAGGGGCCAAGAGACCCAGTACTTC
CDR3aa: CASSLDRGQETQYF

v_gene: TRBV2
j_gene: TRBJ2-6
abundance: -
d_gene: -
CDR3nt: TGTGCCAGCAGGAGAGCGTACTCTGGGGCCAACGTCCTGACTTTC
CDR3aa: CASRRAYSGANVLTF

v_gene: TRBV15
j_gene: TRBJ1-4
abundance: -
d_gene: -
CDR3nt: TGTGCCACCAGCAGAGATTTTACCGGGGGGGCGATCGATTATGAAAAACTGTTTTTT
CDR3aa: CATSRDFTGGAIDYEKLFF

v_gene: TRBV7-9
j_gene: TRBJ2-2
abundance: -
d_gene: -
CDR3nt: TGTGCCAGCAGCCCAACCCCGGGGTCCGGGGAGCTGTTTTTT
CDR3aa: CASSPTPGSGELFF

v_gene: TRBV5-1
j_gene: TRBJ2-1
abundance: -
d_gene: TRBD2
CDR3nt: TGCGCCAGCATTTTTCTAGCGGGGGGGCCCGATGAGCAGTTCTTC
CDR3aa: CASIFLAGGPDEQFF

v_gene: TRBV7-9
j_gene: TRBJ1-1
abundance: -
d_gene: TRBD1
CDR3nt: TGTGCCAGCAGCCCGGACAGGGGCGACACTGAAGCTTTCTTT
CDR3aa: CASSPDRGDTEAFF

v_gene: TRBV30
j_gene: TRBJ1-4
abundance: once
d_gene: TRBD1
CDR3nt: TGTGCCTGGGACAGGGGGGATGAAAAACTGTTTTTT
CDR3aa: CAWDRGDEKLFF

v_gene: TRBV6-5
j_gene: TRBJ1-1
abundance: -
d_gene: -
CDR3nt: TGTGCCAGCAGAACTCAGGGGTCTGGCACTGAAGCTTTCTTT
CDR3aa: CASRTQGSGTEAFF

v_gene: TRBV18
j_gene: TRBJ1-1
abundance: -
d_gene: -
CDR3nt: TGTGCCAGCTCACCTGACAATGGGAACACTGAAGCTTTCTTT
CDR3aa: CASSPDNGNTEAFF

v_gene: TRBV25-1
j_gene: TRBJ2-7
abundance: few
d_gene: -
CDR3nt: TGTGCCAGCAGTTGGAGTGGGTACGAGCAGTACTTC
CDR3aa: CASSWSGYEQYF

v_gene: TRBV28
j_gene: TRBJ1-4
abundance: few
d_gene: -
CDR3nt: TGTGCCAGCGGAGTTGGAGAAAAACTGTTTTTT
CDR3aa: CASGVGEKLFF

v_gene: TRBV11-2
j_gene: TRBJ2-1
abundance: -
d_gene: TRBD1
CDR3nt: TGTGCCAGCAGCCTAGGGGGACAGGGTAACCACTTCTCCTACAATGAGCAGTTCTTC
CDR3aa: CASSLGGQGNHFSYNEQFF

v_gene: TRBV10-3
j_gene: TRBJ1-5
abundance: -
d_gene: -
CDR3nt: TGTGCCATCAGTGAGGGGGCAGGTCAGCATTTT
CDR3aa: CAISEGAGQHF

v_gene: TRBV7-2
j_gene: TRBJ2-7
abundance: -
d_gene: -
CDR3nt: TGTGCCAGCAGCTGGGCAAGTAGCTCCTACGAGCAGTACTTC
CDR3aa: CASSWASSSYEQYF